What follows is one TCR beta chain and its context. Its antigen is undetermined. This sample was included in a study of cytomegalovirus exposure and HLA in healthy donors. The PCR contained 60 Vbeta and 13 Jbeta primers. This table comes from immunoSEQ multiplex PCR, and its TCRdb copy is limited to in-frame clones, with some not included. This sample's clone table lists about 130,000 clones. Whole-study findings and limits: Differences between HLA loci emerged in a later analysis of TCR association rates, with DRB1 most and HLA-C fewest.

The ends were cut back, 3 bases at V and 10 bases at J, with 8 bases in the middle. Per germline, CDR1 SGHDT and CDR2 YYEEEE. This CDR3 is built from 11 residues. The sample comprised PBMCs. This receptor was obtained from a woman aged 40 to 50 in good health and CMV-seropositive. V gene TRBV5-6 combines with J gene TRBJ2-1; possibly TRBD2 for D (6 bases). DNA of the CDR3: TGTGCCAGCAGCTACGCGGGGGAGCAGTTCTTC. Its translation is CASSYAGEQFF.